What follows is one T cell receptor (beta chain) and its context. This table comes from immunoSEQ multiplex PCR, and its TCRdb copy is limited to in-frame clones, with some not included. The sample records around 300,000 clones, more than 75% being singletons. These data come from a study of blood T cell repertoires in COVID-19. This CDR3 has 11 residues. Germline V CDR1 and CDR2: MDHEN, SYDVKM. V was pared by 8 bases and J by 8 bases, with 12 bases between. Sequencing input: PBMCs or T cells enriched from blood (not recorded which). This chain uses TRBV28 with TRBJ1-1; D unresolved. The receptor comes from a woman aged 60 to 75 in a cohort exposed to, infected with or recovered from COVID-19 (not recorded which). The DNA of the CDR3 is TGTGCCAGCGCACTCGCCCGCGAAGCTTTCTTT. Its protein product is CASALAREAFF.